The rows below give T cell receptor beta chains drawn from one sample of a study of T cells in Graves' hyperthyroidism and ophthalmopathy. From the multiplex PCR reads, TCRdb called clonotypes with MiXCR, one entry per CDR3 protein. The data contain around 800,000 distinct CDR3 sequences, roughly 40% of them seen just once; the ten biggest clones take up approximately 8.7%. Sequencing was performed on blood. Receptors originate from a man aged 18 to 29 with Graves' hyperthyroidism. Each CDR3 is given with its conserved first and last residue. The D gene is left open where the match is weak. The listing skips clone size in some rows; elsewhere it reads once, few, many or a size class.

v_call: TRBV7-9
clone_size: many
d_call: .
j_call: TRBJ1-3
cdr3_aa: CASSLEAGNTIYF
cdr3_nt: TGTGCCAGCAGCTTAGAGGCCGGAAACACCATATATTTT

v_call: TRBV29-1
clone_size: many
d_call: .
j_call: TRBJ1-2
cdr3_aa: CSVEGADYGYTF
cdr3_nt: TGCAGCGTTGAAGGGGCGGACTATGGCTACACCTTC

v_call: TRBV7-7
clone_size: .
d_call: TRBD1
j_call: TRBJ1-1
cdr3_aa: CASSRGDGENTEAFF
cdr3_nt: TGTGCTAGCAGCAGGGGGGACGGTGAAAACACTGAAGCTTTCTTT

v_call: TRBV10-3
clone_size: .
d_call: .
j_call: TRBJ1-3
cdr3_aa: CAISWDRWNTIYF
cdr3_nt: TGTGCCATCAGTTGGGACCGCTGGAACACCATATATTTT

v_call: TRBV12-3/TRBV12-4
clone_size: few
d_call: TRBD2
j_call: TRBJ2-2
cdr3_aa: CASRPGLGWSGELFF
cdr3_nt: TGTGCCAGCAGGCCGGGACTAGGATGGTCCGGGGAGCTGTTTTTT

v_call: TRBV11-2
clone_size: .
d_call: .
j_call: TRBJ1-2
cdr3_aa: CASSLVSGYGYTF
cdr3_nt: TGTGCCAGCAGCTTAGTTTCCGGGTATGGCTACACCTTC

v_call: TRBV7-9
clone_size: .
d_call: .
j_call: TRBJ1-5
cdr3_aa: CASSHTEVNQPQHF
cdr3_nt: TGTGCCAGCAGCCATACAGAGGTCAATCAGCCCCAGCATTTT

v_call: TRBV12-3/TRBV12-4
clone_size: many
d_call: .
j_call: TRBJ1-4
cdr3_aa: CASSLVATNEKLFF
cdr3_nt: TGTGCCAGCAGCTTGGTTGCAACTAATGAAAAACTGTTTTTT

v_call: TRBV20-1
clone_size: .
d_call: .
j_call: TRBJ2-7
cdr3_aa: CSARDPRAGFGYEQYF
cdr3_nt: TGCAGTGCTAGAGATCCGCGGGCAGGGTTCGGCTACGAGCAGTACTTC

v_call: TRBV25-1
clone_size: .
d_call: .
j_call: TRBJ1-1
cdr3_aa: CASSQPLQGTTEAFF
cdr3_nt: TGTGCCAGCAGCCAACCTTTACAGGGTACCACTGAAGCTTTCTTT

v_call: TRBV6-5
clone_size: .
d_call: TRBD1
j_call: TRBJ2-5
cdr3_aa: CASSFGTGSEETQYF
cdr3_nt: TGTGCCAGCAGTTTCGGGACAGGGAGCGAGGAGACCCAGTACTTC

v_call: TRBV4-1
clone_size: few
d_call: TRBD1
j_call: TRBJ1-2
cdr3_aa: CASSPWGDSRSGYTF
cdr3_nt: TGCGCCAGCAGCCCCTGGGGGGACAGTCGGTCTGGCTACACCTTC

v_call: TRBV4-1
clone_size: many
d_call: .
j_call: TRBJ1-6
cdr3_aa: CASSQEGHGGSPLHF
cdr3_nt: TGCGCCAGCAGCCAAGAAGGACACGGCGGTTCACCCCTCCACTTT

v_call: TRBV7-8
clone_size: many
d_call: .
j_call: TRBJ1-1
cdr3_aa: CASSLLGQSDTEAFF
cdr3_nt: TGTGCCAGCAGCCTACTGGGACAAAGCGACACTGAAGCTTTCTTT